Below are 27 T cell receptor beta chains sequenced from a single sample in a study of T cells in Graves' hyperthyroidism and ophthalmopathy. Using RNA transcripts as the source, TCR beta CDR3 regions were amplified. With the HTBI primer set, the TCR CDR3 went through a first round of RT-PCR. TCRdb analysed the multiplex PCR reads with MiXCR anew, one entry per CDR3 protein. The sample has 250,000 to 300,000 distinct CDR3 sequences; roughly 13% are singletons. The material sequenced was blood. The receptors derive from a woman younger than 45 with Graves' hyperthyroidism that later progressed to Graves' ophthalmopathy.

This clonotype was counted between two and nine times. CDR3 in DNA: TGCGCCAGCAGCGGCCTCGAAACTAGCGGGAACTACGAGCAGTACTTC. Its translation is CASSGLETSGNYEQYF. This chain joins TRBV5-1 and TRBJ2-7, with 10 bases that match TRBD2. Per germline, CDR1 SGHRS and CDR2 YFSETQ. V gave up 4 bases and J gave up 3 bases; unmatched junction bases: 10. This CDR3 has 16 amino acids.

This clonotype was observed a handful of times. This sequence joins TRBV6-1 and TRBJ2-2; possible D gene TRBD1, 5 bases. Germline values: CDR1 MNHNS, CDR2 SASEGT. This CDR3 contains 15 residues. V lost 2 bases and J lost 4, with 11 bases in between. CDR3 sequence reads: CASSESGSGTGELFF. CDR3 bases: TGTGCCAGCAGTGAATCAGGGTCGGGCACCGGGGAGCTGTTTTTT.

This clonotype turned up a few times. This rearrangement joins TRBV6-5 to TRBJ2-5; 11 bases match TRBD2. Germline CDR1 reads MNHEY; CDR2 reads SVGAGI. This CDR3 is built from 18 residues. The V segment lost 1 base and the J segment 7 bases; nucleotides outside the gene matches: 14. The CDR3 sequence: CASSYLLAGASEGGTQYF. As DNA, the CDR3 is TGTGCCAGCAGTTACTTACTAGCGGGAGCTTCAGAAGGGGGGACCCAGTACTTC.

This clonotype has at least ten counts. The chain combines TRBV6-1 with TRBJ1-6, with 7 nucleotides matching TRBD1. Unmatched junction bases numbered 3, after V lost 3 bases and J lost 4 bases. Germline CDR1 and CDR2: MNHNS and SASEGT. This CDR3 region has 15 residues. This CDR3 is CASSEEGQYNSPLHF. In DNA form, the CDR3 reads TGTGCCAGCAGTGAGGAGGGACAGTATAATTCACCCCTCCACTTT.

This clonotype was detected ten times or more. The rearrangement joins TRBV13 to TRBJ2-7, with D possibly TRBD2 on 6 matching bases. The V end lost 5 bases, the J end lost 5 bases, and 19 bases lay between the germline ends. Germline values: CDR1 PRHDT, CDR2 FYEKMQ (reference sequence). The CDR3 totals 15 residues. This CDR3 is CASSPSVGRSHEQYF. In DNA form, the CDR3 reads TGTGCCAGCAGCCCCTCCGTTGGGAGGTCCCACGAGCAGTACTTC.

In its sample, this clonotype was seen many times. The chain has TRBV11-2 and TRBJ2-2, with 8 bases identical to TRBD2. The CDR3 is 17 amino acids. The germline gives CDR1 SGHAT, CDR2 FQNNGV. V trimming: 3 bases; J trimming: 6 bases; junction bases outside the gene matches: 12. The CDR3 region is CASSFLTGTRISGELFF. For the CDR3, the DNA is TGTGCCAGCAGCTTTTTAACCGGGACTAGAATCTCCGGGGAGCTGTTTTTT.

This clonotype was recorded many times. V and J are TRBV3-1 and TRBJ2-1; perhaps TRBD2 as D (6 bases). Trimming removed 3 bases from V and 2 bases from J, with 14 bases in between. The CDR3 is made up of 16 amino acids. CDR1 and CDR2 (germline): LGHDT, YNNKEL (reference sequence). CDR3 bases: TGTGCCAGCAGCCACGACCGAGCGGGCGCCTACAATGAGCAGTTCTTC. Translation: CASSHDRAGAYNEQFF.

As to this clonotype: A read error may be the cause here, since a much bigger clone is one base away. This chain joins TRBV27 and TRBJ2-7; D not resolved. The germline CDR1 and CDR2 sequences are MNHEY and SMNVEV (reference sequence). This CDR3 spans 15 amino acids. Trimming removed 4 bases from V and 2 bases from J, with 15 bases in between. The CDR3 nucleotides are TGTGCCAGCAGTTCAGGACGGAGCCTGCCCTACGAGCAGTACTTC. This encodes CASSSGRSLPYEQYF.

This clonotype was seen many times. The chain combines TRBV28 with TRBJ1-5; D unclear. The CDR3 runs 12 residues. The germline V and J ends were trimmed by 7 bases and 2 bases, with 6 bases remaining between them. Germline V gene data show CDR1 as MDHEN and CDR2 as SYDVKM. CDR3 bases: TGTGCCAGCAACGGGGGCAATCAGCCCCAGCATTTT. The encoded protein is CASNGGNQPQHF.

The chain employs TRBV7-2 and TRBJ2-1, with 11 bases lining up with TRBD2. CDR1 SGHTA and CDR2 FQGNSA come from the germline V gene. The length of the CDR3 is 16 residues. The V segment lost 3 bases and the J segment 9 bases; nucleotides outside the gene matches: 10. For the CDR3, the DNA is TGTGCCAGCAGCTTGATTCTCGGGACTAGCGGCCCTGAGCAGTTCTTC. Amino acid sequence: CASSLILGTSGPEQFF.

Many counts were recorded for this clonotype. The chain joins TRBV30 to TRBJ1-2, with TRBD1 matching 10 bases. The junction had 4 bases not matched to a gene; V was cut back by 1 base and J by 8 bases. CDR3 size: 13 residues. Germline V gene data show CDR1 as GTSNPN and CDR2 as SVGIG (reference sequence). CDR3 nucleotides: TGTGCCTGGAGTGGGGGGACAGGGGAAGGCTACACCTTC. As protein: CAWSGGTGEGYTF.

This clonotype occurred a few times. The chain carries TRBV19 and TRBJ2-3; 9 nucleotides match TRBD1. Germline V gene lookup returns CDR1 LNHDA and CDR2 SQIVND (reference sequence). This CDR3 region has 15 residues. J lost 4 bases, V lost 6 bases, and 8 bases had no gene match. CDR3 residues: CASRGTGTAADTQYF. CDR3 in DNA: TGTGCCAGTAGAGGGACAGGGACGGCCGCAGATACGCAGTATTTT. Looking up the rest from reference TRBV19 and TRBJ2-3 gives the full variable domain: DGGITQSPKYLFRKEGQNVTLSCEQNLNHDAMYWYRQDPGQGLRLIYYSQIVNDFQKGDIAEGYSVSREKKESFPLTVTSAQKNPTAFYLCASRGTGTAADTQYFGPGTRLTVL.

The V call is TRBV28, the J call TRBJ2-1, with TRBD2 matching over 7 bases. The V and J ends lost 4 bases and 2 bases, in that order; junction bases with no gene match: 8. Germline CDR1 MDHEN, CDR2 SYDVKM. This CDR3 has 16 amino acids. DNA for the CDR3: TGTGCCAGCAGTTCTCTAGCGGCTCTTGCCTACAATGAGCAGTTCTTC. Residues: CASSSLAALAYNEQFF.

The table lists this clonotype with a few counts. V and J are TRBV19 and TRBJ2-7, with TRBD1 identical over 9 bases. The CDR3 spans 15 residues. V shed 5 bases, J shed 0 bases, and the junction held 5 bases outside the gene matches. Germline loops: CDR1 LNHDA, CDR2 SQIVND (reference sequence). The CDR3 protein is CASSSQGQGSYEQYF. As DNA, the CDR3 is TGTGCCAGTAGTTCCCAGGGACAGGGCTCCTACGAGCAGTACTTC.

A few counts support this clonotype. The chain is built from TRBV4-2 and TRBJ2-3, with D tentatively TRBD2 (5 bases). The germline V gene encodes CDR1 LGHNA and CDR2 YNFKEQ. V dropped 3 bases and J dropped 2 bases, with 12 bases sitting between them. The CDR3 extends over 15 amino acids. CDR3 amino acids: CASSQTAGNTDTQYF. The CDR3 nucleotides are TGTGCCAGCAGCCAGACTGCGGGCAACACAGATACGCAGTATTTT.

The rearrangement links TRBV20-1 to TRBJ2-1; D is uncertain. This CDR3 spans 16 amino acids. The germline V gene encodes CDR1 DFQATT and CDR2 SNEGSKA (reference sequence). Between the trimmed V and J ends, which lost 0 bases and 4 bases, there was a span of 16 bases. The DNA of the CDR3 is TGCAGTGCTAGAGATCCGGCAGGAACCTGGTACAATGAGCAGTTCTTC. Its protein is CSARDPAGTWYNEQFF.

This clonotype has ten or more counts. The chain is built from TRBV2 and TRBJ2-1; 9 nucleotides align to TRBD2. The CDR3 totals 16 residues. The V gene's germline CDR1 is SNHLY and CDR2 FYNNEI. J lost 10 bases, V lost 5 bases, and 15 bases had no gene match. CDR3 in DNA: TGTGCCAGCAGTTCCTTAGCGGGAGTAGGATGGGACGAGCAGTTCTTC. Residues: CASSSLAGVGWDEQFF.

There are a few counts of this clonotype. The chain employs TRBV7-3 and TRBJ2-2; 8 bases fit TRBD2. The V gene end was trimmed by 7 bases and the J gene end by 4 bases; junction bases not matched to a gene: 11. The CDR3 has 16 amino acids. Germline CDR1 reads SGHTA; CDR2 reads FQGTGA. CDR3 residues: CASKEGTSGGTGELFF. In DNA form, the CDR3 reads TGTGCCAGCAAGGAAGGAACTAGCGGCGGCACCGGGGAGCTGTTTTTT.

This chain uses TRBV6-1 with TRBJ1-1; D is unclear. V lost 7 bases to trimming and J lost 0 bases, with 12 bases between them. The CDR3 has 14 residues. Germline CDR1 reads MNHNS; CDR2 reads SASEGT. The CDR3 nucleotides read TGTGCCAGCAAAATTAGCCTCATGAACACTGAAGCTTTCTTT. It codes for CASKISLMNTEAFF.

There are many counts of this clonotype. V usage is TRBV7-2 and J usage is TRBJ1-1; D gene unclear. The CDR3 has 12 amino acids. Germline values: CDR1 SGHTA, CDR2 FQGNSA. Trimming stripped 5 bases from V and 4 bases from J, with 8 bases between. The CDR3 DNA is TGTGCCAGCAGCCACGGCGTCACTGAAGCTTTCTTT. Translated, it gives CASSHGVTEAFF.

At least ten counts were recorded for this clonotype. CDR3 loop: CSARPGGAFF. DNA for the CDR3: TGCAGTGCTAGGCCCGGGGGGGCTTTCTTT. V and J are TRBV20-1 and TRBJ1-1; possible D gene TRBD1, 5 bases. Looked up from germline, CDR1 is DFQATT and CDR2 is SNEGSKA (reference sequence). The germline V and J ends were trimmed by 3 bases and 11 bases, with 10 bases remaining between them. The CDR3 spans 10 residues.

This clonotype was counted at least ten times. The J gene is TRBJ1-1, the V gene TRBV18, with D perhaps TRBD1 (5 bases). Trimming pared 0 bases from V and 4 bases from J, leaving 15 bases between. CDR1 is KGHSH, CDR2 LQKENI, per germline. The CDR3 is 16 amino acids. CDR3 amino acids: CASSPPNGGSFTEAFF. In DNA form, the CDR3 reads TGTGCCAGCTCACCACCGAACGGGGGGAGTTTCACTGAAGCTTTCTTT.

This clonotype was seen ten or more times. The chain has TRBV3-1 and TRBJ1-2, with D hard to call. CDR3 size: 14 residues. V lost 0 bases and J 2 bases, leaving 7 bases between the germline ends. Germline V gene sequence: CDR1 LGHDT, CDR2 YNNKEL (reference sequence). This CDR3 is CASSQEYPNYGYTF. For the CDR3, the DNA is TGTGCCAGCAGCCAAGAATACCCAAACTATGGCTACACCTTC.

This chain joins TRBV6-2 or TRBV6-3 and TRBJ2-1, with TRBD2 matching 7 bases. The CDR3 length is 16 residues. The junction had 8 bases not matched to a gene; V was cut back by 1 base and J by 5 bases. CDR1 and CDR2 (germline): MNHEY, SVGEGT. CDR3 coding DNA: TGTGCCAGCAGTTACTTCGCTAGCGGAGCACACAATGAGCAGTTCTTC. Protein sequence: CASSYFASGAHNEQFF.

This clonotype came up many times. J is TRBJ2-6 and V is TRBV20-1, with TRBD2 matching 14 bases. The germline V gene encodes CDR1 DFQATT and CDR2 SNEGSKA (reference sequence). CDR3 length equals 17 residues. V shed 1 base, J shed 3 bases, and the junction held 2 bases outside the gene matches. The DNA for the CDR3 is TGCAGTGCTAGAGGCGGGACTAGCGGGAGTGGGGCCAACGTCCTGACTTTC. Translated, it gives CSARGGTSGSGANVLTF.

This clonotype was detected only a few times. The J gene is TRBJ2-5, the V gene TRBV9; TRBD2 might be the D (5 bases). The germline gives CDR1 SGDLS, CDR2 YYNGEE. The V and J ends lost 9 bases and 4 bases respectively, with 16 bases between them. This CDR3 contains 13 residues. Here the CDR3 reads CATRELEAETQYF. The CDR3 DNA is TGTGCCACGAGGGAGCTTGAGGCAGAGACCCAGTACTTC.

The chain has TRBV7-9 and TRBJ1-3, with no clear D. The CDR3 loop spans 15 amino acids. Germline CDR1 reads SEHNR; CDR2 reads FQNEAQ (reference sequence). V lost 2 bases, J lost 0 bases, and 8 bases lay in between. The CDR3 nucleotides read TGTGCCAGCAGCTTACCAGAGCACTCTGGAAACACCATATATTTT. Amino acid sequence: CASSLPEHSGNTIYF.